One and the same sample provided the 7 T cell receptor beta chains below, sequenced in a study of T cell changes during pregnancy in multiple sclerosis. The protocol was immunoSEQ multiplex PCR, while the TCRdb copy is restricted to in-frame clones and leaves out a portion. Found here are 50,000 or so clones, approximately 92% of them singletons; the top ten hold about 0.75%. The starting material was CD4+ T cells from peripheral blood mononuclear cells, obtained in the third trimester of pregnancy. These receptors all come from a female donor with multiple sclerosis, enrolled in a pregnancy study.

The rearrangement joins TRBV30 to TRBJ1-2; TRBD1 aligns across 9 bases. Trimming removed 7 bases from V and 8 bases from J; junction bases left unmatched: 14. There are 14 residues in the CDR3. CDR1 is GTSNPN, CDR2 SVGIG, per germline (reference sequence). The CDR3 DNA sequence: TGTGCCTATGAAATACAGGGGGCGCGTCGAGGCTACACCTTC. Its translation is CAYEIQGARRGYTF.

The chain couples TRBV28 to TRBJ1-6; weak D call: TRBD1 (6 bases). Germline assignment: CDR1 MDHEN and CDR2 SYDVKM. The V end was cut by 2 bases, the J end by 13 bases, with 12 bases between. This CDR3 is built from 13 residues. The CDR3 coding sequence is TGTGCCAGCAGTTTACTGGGGGCAAGGCCCCTCCACTTT. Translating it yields CASSLLGARPLHF. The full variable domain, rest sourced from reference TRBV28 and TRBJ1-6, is DVKVTQSSRYLVKRTGEKVFLECVQDMDHENMFWYRQDPGLGLRLIYFSYDVKMKEKGDIPEGYSVSREKKERFSLILESASTNQTSMYLCASSLLGARPLHFGNGTRLTVT.

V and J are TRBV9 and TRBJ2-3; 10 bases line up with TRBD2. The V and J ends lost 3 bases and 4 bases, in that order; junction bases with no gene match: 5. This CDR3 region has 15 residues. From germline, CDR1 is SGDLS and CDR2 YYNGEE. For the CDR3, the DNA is TGTGCCAGCAGCGGTATAGCGGGGGGCTCAGATACGCAGTATTTT. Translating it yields CASSGIAGGSDTQYF.

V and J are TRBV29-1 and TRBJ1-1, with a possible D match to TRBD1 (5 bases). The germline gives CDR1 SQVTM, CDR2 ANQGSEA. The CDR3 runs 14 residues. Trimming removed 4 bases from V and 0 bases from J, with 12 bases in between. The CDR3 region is CSVVRQDMNTEAFF. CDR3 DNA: TGCAGCGTTGTACGGCAGGACATGAACACTGAAGCTTTCTTT.

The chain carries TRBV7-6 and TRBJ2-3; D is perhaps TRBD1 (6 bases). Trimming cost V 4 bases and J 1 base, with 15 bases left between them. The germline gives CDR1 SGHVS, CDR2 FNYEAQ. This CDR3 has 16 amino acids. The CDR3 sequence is CASSSYTGMGTDTQYF. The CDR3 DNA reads TGTGCCAGCAGCTCATACACAGGGATGGGCACAGATACGCAGTATTTT.

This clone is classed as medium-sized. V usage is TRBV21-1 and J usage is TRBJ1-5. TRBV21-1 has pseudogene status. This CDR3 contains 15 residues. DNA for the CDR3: TGTGCCAGCAGCAAAGGTGGCCGCGCCGGGGAGCCCCAGCATTTT. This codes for CASSKGGRAGEPQHF.

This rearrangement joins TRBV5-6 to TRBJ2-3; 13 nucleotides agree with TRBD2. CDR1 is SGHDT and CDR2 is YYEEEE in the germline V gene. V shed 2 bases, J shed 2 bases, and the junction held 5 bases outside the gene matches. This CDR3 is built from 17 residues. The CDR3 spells CASSLRLAGGSTDTQYF. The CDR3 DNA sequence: TGTGCCAGCAGCTTAAGACTAGCGGGGGGTTCCACAGATACGCAGTATTTT.